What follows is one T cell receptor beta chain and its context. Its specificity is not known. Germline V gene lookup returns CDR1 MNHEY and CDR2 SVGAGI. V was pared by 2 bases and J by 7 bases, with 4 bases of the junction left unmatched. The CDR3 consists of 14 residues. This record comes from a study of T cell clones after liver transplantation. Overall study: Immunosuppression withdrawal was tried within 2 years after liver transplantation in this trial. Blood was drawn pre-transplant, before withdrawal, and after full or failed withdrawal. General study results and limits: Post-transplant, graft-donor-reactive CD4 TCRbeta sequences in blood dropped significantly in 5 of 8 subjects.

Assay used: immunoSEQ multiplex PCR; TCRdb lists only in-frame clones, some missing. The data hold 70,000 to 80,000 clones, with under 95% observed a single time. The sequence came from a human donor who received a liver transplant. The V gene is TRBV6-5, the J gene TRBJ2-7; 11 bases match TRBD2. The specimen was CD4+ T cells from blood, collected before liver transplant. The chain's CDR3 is CASSYVLAGGEQYF. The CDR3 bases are TGTGCCAGCAGTTACGTTCTAGCGGGAGGAGAGCAGTACTTC.